Each of the 11 T cell receptor beta chains below was sequenced from the same sample in a study of T cell responses to AZD1222 COVID-19 vaccine. Here immunoSEQ multiplex PCR was the method, and the copy in TCRdb shows in-frame clones only, minus some. The table records about 160,000 clones, approximately 87% of them present only once. Specimen: peripheral blood, collected 28 days after the second AZD1222 dose. The source is an adult who received the AZD1222 COVID-19 vaccine.

The rearrangement joins TRBV6-5 to TRBJ1-5; D is unresolved. CDR1 and CDR2 (germline): MNHEY, SVGAGI. The V and J ends lost 8 bases and 9 bases respectively, with 11 bases between them. This CDR3 has 11 residues. CDR3 residues: CASGNLWPQHF. The CDR3 coding sequence is TGTGCCAGCGGGAATTTGTGGCCCCAGCATTTT.

The rearrangement links TRBV19 to TRBJ2-2; D gene unclear. V gave up 2 bases and J gave up 2 bases, with 9 bases separating them. This CDR3 is 15 amino acids long. CDR1 and CDR2 (germline): LNHDA, SQIVND (reference sequence). CDR3 coding DNA: TGTGCCAGTAGTATAAGACTTACCAACACCGGGGAGCTGTTTTTT. Its translation is CASSIRLTNTGELFF.

This clone has a handful of counts. The rearrangement links TRBV29-1 to TRBJ2-3; possibly TRBD1 for D (8 bases). The V end was cut by 6 bases, the J end by 7 bases, with 23 bases between. The CDR3 loop spans 15 amino acids. Germline assignment: CDR1 SQVTM and CDR2 ANQGSEA. The CDR3 DNA reads as TGCAGCGTAGCGGGACAGGCGGGCGCCGAATATACGCAGTATTTT. Translating gives CSVAGQAGAEYTQYF.

This clone has a handful of counts. J is TRBJ1-1 and V is TRBV2; D is possibly TRBD1 (5 bases). The CDR3 extends over 12 amino acids. V lost 5 bases and J lost 7, with 11 bases in between. CDR1 and CDR2 from the germline V gene are SNHLY and FYNNEI. This chain's CDR3 is CASSLVGREAFF. In nucleotides, the CDR3 is TGTGCCAGCAGTCTAGTGGGGCGTGAAGCTTTCTTT.

This chain uses TRBV5-5 with TRBJ2-7, with 12 bases aligning to TRBD2. The CDR3 runs 17 residues. CDR1 and CDR2 from the germline V gene are SGHKS and YYEKEE (reference sequence). Trimming removed 3 bases from V and 1 base from J; junction bases left unmatched: 8. This CDR3 is CASSWRTSGGSSYEQYF. For the CDR3, the DNA is TGTGCCAGCAGCTGGCGAACTAGCGGGGGGTCTTCCTACGAGCAGTACTTC.

The chain joins TRBV2 to TRBJ2-1; TRBD1 matches at 8 bases. Unmatched junction bases numbered 5, after V lost 1 base and J lost 6 bases. Germline V gene lookup returns CDR1 SNHLY and CDR2 FYNNEI. CDR3 size: 15 residues. CDR3 sequence (DNA): TGTGCCAGCAGTGAAGACAGGGGGTTCGGCAATGAGCAGTTCTTC. This codes for CASSEDRGFGNEQFF. The entire variable domain, with the rest obtained from reference TRBV2 and TRBJ2-1, is as follows: EPEVTQTPSHQVTQMGQEVILRCVPISNHLYFYWYRQILGQKVEFLVSFYNNEISEKSEIFDDQFSVERPDGSNFTLKIRSTKLEDSAMYFCASSEDRGFGNEQFFGPGTRLTVL.

This chain links TRBV14 with TRBJ2-7; D call uncertain. This CDR3 has 14 amino acids. CDR1 is SGHDN, CDR2 FVKESK, per germline. V lost 1 base, J lost 2 bases, and 9 bases lay in between. CDR3 sequence: CASSQVGQTYEQYF. The CDR3 DNA sequence: TGTGCCAGCAGCCAAGTTGGGCAAACCTACGAGCAGTACTTC.

This rearrangement joins TRBV19 to TRBJ1-2, with D unclear. Germline CDR1 is LNHDA and CDR2 is SQIVND (reference sequence). The CDR3 has 15 residues. The V end lost 2 bases, the J end lost 4 bases, and 14 bases lay between the germline ends. The CDR3 nucleotides are TGTGCCAGTAGTATATACCCAGGTGGGATCTATGGCTACACCTTC. It specifies CASSIYPGGIYGYTF.

This clone showed up just a few times. This chain joins TRBV6-5 and TRBJ1-6; maybe TRBD1 (6 bases). The CDR3 covers 15 residues. CDR1 and CDR2 (germline): MNHEY, SVGAGI. The V end was cut by 5 bases, the J end by 8 bases, with 16 bases between. CDR3 coding DNA: TGTGCCAGCAGTCCCGTACGGGACAAATATTCACCCCTCCACTTT. Its translation is CASSPVRDKYSPLHF.

This clone appeared a single time. This chain connects TRBV16 to TRBJ1-1; D not certain. CDR3 length: 13 amino acids. Germline V gene data show CDR1 as KGHSY and CDR2 as FQNENV. Trimming stripped 0 bases from V and 5 bases from J, with 7 bases between. The CDR3 here is CASSQSRGTEAFF. The CDR3 bases are TGTGCCAGCAGCCAATCTCGCGGGACTGAAGCTTTCTTT.

The chain couples TRBV9 to TRBJ1-6; TRBD1 agrees at 7 bases. Germline-derived CDR1 and CDR2 are SGDLS and YYNGEE. This CDR3 is built from 17 residues. V was pared by 0 bases and J by 1 base, with 4 bases of the junction left unmatched. The CDR3 DNA follows: TGTGCCAGCAGCGTAGGACAGGGTTTTTCCTATAATTCACCCCTCCACTTT. Residues: CASSVGQGFSYNSPLHF.